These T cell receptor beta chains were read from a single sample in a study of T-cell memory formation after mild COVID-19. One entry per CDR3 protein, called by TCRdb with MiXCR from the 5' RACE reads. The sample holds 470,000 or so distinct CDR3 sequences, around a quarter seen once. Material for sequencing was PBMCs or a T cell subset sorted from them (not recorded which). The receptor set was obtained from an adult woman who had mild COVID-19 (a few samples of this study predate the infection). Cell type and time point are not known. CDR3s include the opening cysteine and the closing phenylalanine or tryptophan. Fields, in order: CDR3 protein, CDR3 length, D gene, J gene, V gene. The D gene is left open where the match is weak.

CDR3aa: CASRSRGPPGDTQYF; len: 15; d_gene: .; j_gene: TRBJ2-3; v_gene: TRBV19
CDR3aa: CASSDGGGTEAFF; len: 13; d_gene: .; j_gene: TRBJ1-1; v_gene: TRBV7-9
CDR3aa: CSVVYRAENIQYF; len: 13; d_gene: .; j_gene: TRBJ2-4; v_gene: TRBV29-1
CDR3aa: CASSLLQGASYNEQFF; len: 16; d_gene: TRBD1; j_gene: TRBJ2-1; v_gene: TRBV7-9
CDR3aa: CASLPPGLAGTLYNEQFF; len: 18; d_gene: TRBD2; j_gene: TRBJ2-1; v_gene: TRBV7-6
CDR3aa: CASSQDWTGIYEQYF; len: 15; d_gene: TRBD1; j_gene: TRBJ2-7; v_gene: TRBV4-3
CDR3aa: CSAGGQGNEKLFF; len: 13; d_gene: TRBD1; j_gene: TRBJ1-4; v_gene: TRBV20-1
CDR3aa: CASSLAGGGRDTQYF; len: 15; d_gene: .; j_gene: TRBJ2-3; v_gene: TRBV7-8
CDR3aa: CATSDPGIPYEQYF; len: 14; d_gene: .; j_gene: TRBJ2-7; v_gene: TRBV24-1
CDR3aa: CASSWGENSPLHF; len: 13; d_gene: .; j_gene: TRBJ1-6; v_gene: TRBV2
CDR3aa: CASSLYSGSYNEQFF; len: 15; d_gene: TRBD2; j_gene: TRBJ2-1; v_gene: TRBV6-2/TRBV6-3
CDR3aa: CAWSPGQGGSYEQYF; len: 15; d_gene: TRBD1; j_gene: TRBJ2-7; v_gene: TRBV30
CDR3aa: CATSDLGGTQYF; len: 12; d_gene: .; j_gene: TRBJ2-5; v_gene: TRBV24-1
CDR3aa: CASSPIRGRKAFF; len: 13; d_gene: TRBD1; j_gene: TRBJ1-1; v_gene: TRBV6-1
CDR3aa: CSVRLRGNNEQFF; len: 13; d_gene: .; j_gene: TRBJ2-1; v_gene: TRBV20-1
CDR3aa: CATSDLQVDGENTGELFF; len: 18; d_gene: .; j_gene: TRBJ2-2; v_gene: TRBV24-1
CDR3aa: CATSDLLATGLETQYF; len: 16; d_gene: .; j_gene: TRBJ2-5; v_gene: TRBV24-1
CDR3aa: CASSLAVDTEAFF; len: 13; d_gene: .; j_gene: TRBJ1-1; v_gene: TRBV7-3
CDR3aa: CASSPSSGSGETQYF; len: 15; d_gene: TRBD2; j_gene: TRBJ2-5; v_gene: TRBV2
CDR3aa: CASSLGLGSPSNTGELFF; len: 18; d_gene: .; j_gene: TRBJ2-2; v_gene: TRBV7-6
CDR3aa: CSASTGRPANTGELFF; len: 16; d_gene: .; j_gene: TRBJ2-2; v_gene: TRBV20-1
CDR3aa: CASSLVLGQPYEQYF; len: 15; d_gene: TRBD1; j_gene: TRBJ2-7; v_gene: TRBV11-2
CDR3aa: CASSVEGSSEQFF; len: 13; d_gene: .; j_gene: TRBJ2-1; v_gene: TRBV9
CDR3aa: CASSQGAGGQAYEQYF; len: 16; d_gene: TRBD2; j_gene: TRBJ2-7; v_gene: TRBV4-3
CDR3aa: CASSFVNRDHRRELFF; len: 16; d_gene: .; j_gene: TRBJ2-2; v_gene: TRBV11-2
CDR3aa: CASSDRDVETQYF; len: 13; d_gene: .; j_gene: TRBJ2-5; v_gene: TRBV19
CDR3aa: CSARYQGDVNTGNTIYF; len: 17; d_gene: .; j_gene: TRBJ1-3; v_gene: TRBV20-1
CDR3aa: CASSQDLTPVKGSYEQYF; len: 18; d_gene: .; j_gene: TRBJ2-7; v_gene: TRBV4-1
CDR3aa: CASSYSTGLNTGELFF; len: 16; d_gene: .; j_gene: TRBJ2-2; v_gene: TRBV6-5
CDR3aa: CSAPGQGAAIGGYTF; len: 15; d_gene: TRBD1; j_gene: TRBJ1-2; v_gene: TRBV20-1
CDR3aa: CASRIEAPSNYGYTF; len: 15; d_gene: .; j_gene: TRBJ1-2; v_gene: TRBV5-8
CDR3aa: CASSYSGSPNYGYTF; len: 15; d_gene: .; j_gene: TRBJ1-2; v_gene: TRBV6-2/TRBV6-3
CDR3aa: CASSPGTSGGASYNEQFF; len: 18; d_gene: TRBD2; j_gene: TRBJ2-1; v_gene: TRBV18
CDR3aa: CASSFGQALNEKLFF; len: 15; d_gene: TRBD1; j_gene: TRBJ1-4; v_gene: TRBV5-6
CDR3aa: CASSPGTSGGSQETQYF; len: 17; d_gene: TRBD2; j_gene: TRBJ2-5; v_gene: TRBV7-2
CDR3aa: CASSARDRVFGTDTQYF; len: 17; d_gene: TRBD1; j_gene: TRBJ2-3; v_gene: TRBV3-1
CDR3aa: CASSWTGQGGYEQYF; len: 15; d_gene: TRBD1; j_gene: TRBJ2-7; v_gene: TRBV12-3/TRBV12-4
CDR3aa: CASSVTLLQGTVIENSYEQYF; len: 21; d_gene: .; j_gene: TRBJ2-7; v_gene: TRBV5-1
CDR3aa: CASSLRDSGGHSGGVDEQFF; len: 20; d_gene: TRBD2; j_gene: TRBJ2-1; v_gene: TRBV9
CDR3aa: CASSYDRVDGEQYF; len: 14; d_gene: TRBD1; j_gene: TRBJ2-7; v_gene: TRBV6-5
CDR3aa: CSATDRGNYGYTF; len: 13; d_gene: .; j_gene: TRBJ1-2; v_gene: TRBV20-1
CDR3aa: CASSRKWVGGTDTQYF; len: 16; d_gene: .; j_gene: TRBJ2-3; v_gene: TRBV4-1
CDR3aa: CASSLVLGSTEAFF; len: 14; d_gene: .; j_gene: TRBJ1-1; v_gene: TRBV7-9
CDR3aa: CASSLYRSGVEQYF; len: 14; d_gene: .; j_gene: TRBJ2-7; v_gene: TRBV11-1
CDR3aa: CATTDRGTYEQYF; len: 13; d_gene: TRBD1; j_gene: TRBJ2-7; v_gene: TRBV7-2
CDR3aa: CASSSPQAEAFF; len: 12; d_gene: .; j_gene: TRBJ1-1; v_gene: TRBV5-1
CDR3aa: CATSDLSGTSSTGELFF; len: 17; d_gene: TRBD2; j_gene: TRBJ2-2; v_gene: TRBV24-1
CDR3aa: CASRPGLAGASYEQYF; len: 16; d_gene: TRBD2; j_gene: TRBJ2-7; v_gene: TRBV3-1
CDR3aa: CASSEEAFEQYF; len: 12; d_gene: .; j_gene: TRBJ2-7; v_gene: TRBV6-1
CDR3aa: CASSLVASGGGYNEQFF; len: 17; d_gene: TRBD2; j_gene: TRBJ2-1; v_gene: TRBV7-2